The present TCR beta chain was sequenced within a study of shared clonotypes between healthy human individuals. Study observations and caveats: It was observed that 5% to 6.5% of naive CD4 clonotypes were shared across several donors.

Sequencing used immunoSEQ multiplex PCR; TCRdb keeps in-frame clones, though not all of them. The repertoire holds approximately 1.1 million clones, with approximately 78% as singletons. Trimming cost V 3 bases and J 2 bases; bases outside gene matches: 4. The germline CDR1 and CDR2 sequences are SGDLS and YYNGEE. CDR3 length equals 15 residues. About this clone: Its antigen is not known.

This sequence was found in a man younger than 35 in good health. Some clones in this sample may be carry-over from other donors' samples. This chain connects TRBV9 to TRBJ2-2; 7 bases are shared with TRBD2. Sequenced input: memory CD4+ T cells from PBMCs. As to subset: CD45RA-negative fraction. The CDR3 region is CASSGGGSNTGELFF. The CDR3 bases are TGTGCCAGCAGCGGGGGCGGGAGTAACACCGGGGAGCTGTTTTTT.